This T cell receptor (beta chain) was identified during a study of blood T cell repertoires in COVID-19. Study as a whole: Whether acute or convalescent, the COVID-19 samples came from the United States, Italy and Spain.

Original handling: By means of reference gene primer amplification, nucleated cell counts were estimated. Using immunoSEQ multiplex PCR, the repertoire was profiled, and TCRdb retains in-frame clones only, with some absent. Clone size and the V and J calls come from that table; the DNA yielded D and trimming. In the table there are some 150,000 clones, roughly nine tenths of which are singletons. V was pared by 4 bases and J by 2 bases, with 7 bases of the junction left unmatched. This CDR3 comprises 15 residues. Germline V gene sequence: CDR1 MNHEY, CDR2 SVGAGI. This rearrangement joins TRBV6-5 to TRBJ2-7; the match to TRBD1 covers 8 bases. The receptor comes from a woman in her seventies with acute or convalescent COVID-19. The sequencing sample was made of peripheral blood. CDR3 coding DNA: TGTGCCAGCAGTTGGACAGGGTCGGGAACCTACGAGCAGTACGTC. Its translation: CASSWTGSGTYEQYV.